Listed below are T cell receptor beta chains from one sample, sequenced in a study of blood T cells in healthy people across ages. Each CDR3 protein gets one entry after TCRdb re-called the 5' RACE reads with MiXCR. The sample has under 950,000 distinct CDR3 sequences, 22% seen once; the top ten hold around 21%. The sequenced sample consisted of blood. These receptors all stem from a man aged 65 to 85 in good health. Both conserved end residues are part of each CDR3. The D gene is left open where the match is weak. Rows may omit the clone size; those that give it use once, few, many or a size class.

NA	TRBV28	NA	TRBJ1-1	CASSLFGTNTEAFF	TGTGCCAGCAGTTTATTCGGGACGAACACTGAAGCTTTCTTT
TRBD1	TRBV9	NA	TRBJ1-2	CASSVGTQGASNYGYTF	TGTGCCAGCAGCGTAGGGACGCAGGGGGCGTCGAACTATGGCTACACCTTC
NA	TRBV29-1	few	TRBJ1-2	CSVLGDSNHNYGYTF	TGCAGCGTTCTCGGGGACTCTAATCATAACTATGGCTACACCTTC
NA	TRBV5-1	NA	TRBJ1-2	CASRREPRDDKGITF	TGCGCCAGCAGACGGGAACCCCGGGACGACAAGGGGATCACCTTC
NA	TRBV7-9	NA	TRBJ2-7	CASSNRVSYEQYF	TGTGCCAGCAGTAACCGTGTTAGCTACGAGCAGTACTTC
TRBD1	TRBV9	few	TRBJ2-2	CASSKRQGAGELFF	TGTGCCAGCAGCAAGCGACAGGGAGCCGGGGAGCTGTTTTTT
NA	TRBV5-1	NA	TRBJ2-2	CASSQQGGNTGELFF	TGCGCCAGCAGCCAGCAGGGCGGCAACACCGGGGAGCTGTTTTTT
NA	TRBV6-1	NA	TRBJ1-2	CASTESPFGYGYTF	TGTGCCAGCACCGAAAGTCCGTTCGGGTATGGCTACACCTTC
TRBD1	TRBV7-2	few	TRBJ1-4	CASSFNRGANEKLFF	TGTGCCAGCAGCTTCAACAGGGGGGCTAATGAAAAACTGTTTTTT
NA	TRBV25-1	many	TRBJ2-5	CASSELGETQYF	TGTGCCAGCAGTGAATTAGGGGAGACCCAGTACTTC
NA	TRBV25-1	NA	TRBJ1-1	CAGSETGNTEAFF	TGTGCCGGCAGTGAGACAGGTAACACTGAAGCTTTCTTT
TRBD1	TRBV20-1	NA	TRBJ1-6	CSARGQGGSPLHF	TGCAGTGCTAGAGGACAGGGAGGTTCACCCCTCCACTTT
NA	TRBV4-2	few	TRBJ2-3	CASSQERGGGVTDTQYF	TGTGCCAGCAGCCAAGAGAGGGGCGGGGGCGTCACAGATACGCAGTATTTT
TRBD1	TRBV4-3	NA	TRBJ1-1	CASSQDVATGELAFF	TGCGCCAGCAGCCAAGATGTGGCGACAGGGGAGTTAGCTTTCTTT
NA	TRBV2	few	TRBJ2-5	CASTRRVLETQYF	TGTGCCAGCACCCGCCGGGTGTTGGAGACCCAGTACTTC
NA	TRBV7-2	few	TRBJ1-5	CASSLDRSSNQPQHF	TGTGCCAGCAGCTTAGACAGGTCTAGCAATCAGCCCCAGCATTTT
TRBD1	TRBV11-2	few	TRBJ2-1	CASSLEGGQGSSYNEQFF	TGTGCCAGCAGCTTGGAGGGGGGACAGGGAAGCTCCTACAATGAGCAGTTCTTC
NA	TRBV19	NA	TRBJ1-5	CASSILGTFSNQPQHF	TGTGCCAGTAGTATATTAGGGACGTTTAGCAATCAGCCCCAGCATTTT
NA	TRBV20-1	NA	TRBJ1-1	CSARVGHASTEAFF	TGCAGTGCTAGAGTGGGACACGCGAGCACTGAAGCTTTCTTT
NA	TRBV20-1	NA	TRBJ1-3	CSARVQSSGNTIYF	TGCAGTGCTAGAGTTCAGTCCTCTGGAAACACCATATATTTT
TRBD2	TRBV20-1	NA	TRBJ2-7	CSARDFRAGVPYEQYF	TGCAGTGCTAGAGATTTCCGAGCGGGAGTACCCTACGAGCAGTACTTC
NA	TRBV29-1	NA	TRBJ1-1	CSSAGRGTEAFF	TGCAGCTCCGCGGGCCGAGGGACTGAAGCTTTCTTT
TRBD2	TRBV6-2/TRBV6-3	many	TRBJ2-1	CASSYSGLAGVYNEQFF	TGTGCCAGCAGTTACTCGGGTTTAGCGGGGGTCTACAATGAGCAGTTCTTC
TRBD2	TRBV20-1	NA	TRBJ2-1	CSALSGNYNEQFF	TGCAGTGCTCTAAGCGGGAATTACAATGAGCAGTTCTTC
TRBD2	TRBV12-3/TRBV12-4	NA	TRBJ2-3	CASISSGGASDTQYF	TGTGCCAGCATCTCGAGCGGGGGGGCCTCGGATACGCAGTATTTT
NA	TRBV20-1	NA	TRBJ1-2	CSARQTRDTTLNYGYTF	TGCAGTGCTAGACAAACCCGGGACACAACCCTAAACTATGGCTACACCTTC
NA	TRBV4-1	NA	TRBJ1-5	CASSQGGVQPQHF	TGCGCCAGCAGCCAAGGGGGTGTTCAGCCCCAGCATTTT
TRBD1	TRBV5-1	NA	TRBJ2-5	CASSNRDRQETQYF	TGCGCCAGCAGCAATCGGGACAGGCAAGAGACCCAGTACTTC